Listed here is a single T cell receptor (beta chain). From germline, CDR1 is MDHEN and CDR2 SYDVKM. The CDR3 is made up of 16 amino acids. From the 5' RACE reads, TCRdb lists one entry per CDR3 protein and no DNA. The sample has 550,000 to 600,000 distinct CDR3 sequences; the top ten hold approximately 3.6%. The entry originates in a study of T cells expressing NK-cell markers. Whole-study context: All TCR beta repertoires analysed originated from sorted CD3+CD56+NKG2C+, CD3+CD56+NKG2C- and CD3+CD56-NKG2C+ T cells.

This sequence joins TRBV28 and TRBJ2-1; with no DNA, the TCRdb D assignment of TRBD1 cannot be verified. The clonotype originates from a man between 18 and 29 years old in good health. The sequenced sample consisted of blood T cells: a sorted CD56 or NKG2C T cell subset, CD4+ or CD8+ T cells, or bulk PBMC T cells (not recorded which). CDR3 loop: CASSSATKLSYNEQFF.